This T cell receptor beta chain was profiled in a study of beta chain features in type 1 diabetes. Study in general: Patients looked much like healthy donors when it came to age, gender and cell yields.

Study-wide points: In comparison with healthy donors, patients had naive, central memory and Treg TCRB repertoires that appeared more similar. Insertion counts at VDJ junctions were lower in type 1 diabetes patients, who also showed more deletions there.

The single heparinised draw taken from each donor contained around 100 mL of blood on average. V was shortened by 2 bases and J by 6 bases, with 12 bases between the two germline ends. CDR3 length equals 14 residues. Germline CDR1 and CDR2: SEHNR and FQNEAQ (reference sequence). Expressed TCRB transcripts were sequenced after all isolated RNA was converted to cDNA. Some clones are missing from TCRdb's copy, which holds only in-frame ones; the method was immunoSEQ multiplex PCR. The sample consists of about 360,000 clones, 10% to 15% of them appearing once. Of note for this clone: Its specificity is unknown.

The sequenced sample was naive CD4+ T cells from blood. This TCR was recovered from a man aged 18 to 35 in good health. The chain employs TRBV7-9 and TRBJ2-3; the D gene is possibly TRBD1 (6 bases). DNA for the CDR3: TGTGCCAGCAGCTTAAACAGGGTGTCCGATACGCAGTATTTT. This sequence encodes CASSLNRVSDTQYF. Based on the CDR3 plus reference TRBV7-9 and TRBJ2-3, the full variable domain is DTGVSQNPRHKITKRGQNVTFRCDPISEHNRLYWYRQTLGQGPEFLTYFQNEAQLEKSRLLSDRFSAERPKGSFSTLEIQRTEQGDSAMYLCASSLNRVSDTQYFGPGTRLTVL.